This T cell receptor (beta chain) stems from a study of T cell clonality in common variable immunodeficiency. Notes on the study in general: CVID subjects showed higher TCRbeta clonality than healthy controls. Fewer deletions and N-nucleotide insertions were reportedly seen in common variable immunodeficiency TCR beta sequences. Links between repertoire features and CVID complications were heterogeneity-limited.

TCRdb keeps only in-frame clones here, not all; method: immunoSEQ multiplex PCR. The table lists about 40,000 clones, with no singletons. This clone occurred many times. Its antigen is as yet unknown. The read falls 3 residues short of the CDR3 end, and the missing part is taken from the germline J gene. Blood samples were heparinized, about 4.5 to 9 ml per donor. CDR3 size: 15 residues. The germline V gene encodes CDR1 DFQATT and CDR2 SNEGSKA (reference sequence). The V end lost 6 bases, the J end lost 8 bases, and 23 bases lay between the germline ends. The chain links TRBV20-1 to TRBJ2-1; tentatively, D is TRBD2 (6 bases). Specimen: peripheral blood mononuclear cells. The source of this sequence is a person between 18 and 75 years old in good health. Incomplete CDR3 DNA: TGCAGTGCAATAACTAGCTTGGGTATTTACGATGAG. Residues: CSAITSLGIYDE. The entire CDR3 protein is CSAITSLGIYDEQFF.